These 31 T cell receptor beta chains were all obtained from the same sample, sequenced in a study of T cells in Graves' hyperthyroidism and ophthalmopathy. Researchers amplified the TCR beta CDR3 regions from RNA transcripts. HTBI primers were employed in a first-round RT-PCR of the TCR CDR3. From the multiplex PCR reads, TCRdb called clonotypes with MiXCR, one entry per CDR3 protein. In the table there are a few hundred thousand distinct CDR3 sequences, around 14% of which are singletons. The sequencing input was blood. The receptors stem from a woman in her 30s with Graves' hyperthyroidism.

This clonotype appeared a few times. The rearrangement links TRBV19 to TRBJ1-5; possibly TRBD1 for D (5 bases). With 2 bases removed from V and 7 bases from J, the gap between germline ends came to 18 bases. The CDR3 contains 16 residues. The germline gives CDR1 LNHDA, CDR2 SQIVND (reference sequence). The CDR3 reads CASSILRQGLVQPQHF. In DNA, the CDR3 is TGTGCCAGTAGTATATTGAGGCAGGGATTGGTACAGCCCCAGCATTTT.

This clonotype was picked up a small number of times. The chain links TRBV24-1 to TRBJ2-3; TRBD2 agrees at 7 bases. J was trimmed by 2 bases and V by 7 bases; bases with no gene match: 2. The CDR3 has 13 amino acids. Germline V lookup: CDR1 KGHDR, CDR2 SFDVKD. CDR3 in DNA: TGTGCCACCAGGGGGAGGGACACAGATACGCAGTATTTT. It encodes CATRGRDTDTQYF.

CDR3 amino acids: CASSQEESSYEQYF. The CDR3 DNA follows: TGCGCCAGCAGCCAAGAGGAAAGCTCCTACGAGCAGTACTTC. The rearrangement joins TRBV4-1 to TRBJ2-7; D not certain. V shed 0 bases and J shed 0 bases, with 6 bases lying between them. Germline assignment: CDR1 MGHRA and CDR2 YSYEKL. The CDR3 covers 14 residues.

This clonotype turned up a few times. The chain links TRBV28 to TRBJ2-1; tentative D call: TRBD1 (6 bases). Germline CDR1 is MDHEN and CDR2 is SYDVKM. Trimming left V 6 bases short and J 8 bases short, with 14 bases between. CDR3 size: 13 residues. The chain's CDR3 is CASRRRDKDEQFF. The CDR3 DNA reads as TGTGCCAGCAGGCGCAGGGACAAGGATGAGCAGTTCTTC. The whole variable domain, filled in from reference TRBV28 and TRBJ2-1, reads DVKVTQSSRYLVKRTGEKVFLECVQDMDHENMFWYRQDPGLGLRLIYFSYDVKMKEKGDIPEGYSVSREKKERFSLILESASTNQTSMYLCASRRRDKDEQFFGPGTRLTVL.

V gene TRBV20-1 combines with J gene TRBJ2-7; TRBD1 matches 10 bases. This CDR3 has 15 amino acids. Trimming took 5 bases from V and 1 from J; bases not matched to a gene: 8. Germline CDR1 reads DFQATT; CDR2 reads SNEGSKA (reference sequence). Written as DNA, the CDR3 is TGCAGTGCTTACGGACAGGGGGGAAAATCCTACGAGCAGTACTTC. It specifies CSAYGQGGKSYEQYF.

There are many counts of this clonotype. The rearrangement joins TRBV7-8 to TRBJ2-3, with no clear D. Trimming shortened V by 3 bases and J by 2 bases, and 12 bases separated the two germline ends. This CDR3 region has 15 residues. Germline V gene lookup returns CDR1 SGHVS and CDR2 FQNEAQ. CDR3 loop: CASSFTRSITDTQYF. For the CDR3, the DNA is TGTGCCAGCAGCTTTACCCGGAGCATCACAGATACGCAGTATTTT. Looking up the rest from reference TRBV7-8 and TRBJ2-3 gives the full variable domain: GAGVSQSPRYKVAKRGQDVALRCDPISGHVSLFWYQQALGQGPEFLTYFQNEAQLDKSGLPSDRFFAERPEGSVSTLKIQRTQQEDSAVYLCASSFTRSITDTQYFGPGTRLTVL.

This clonotype showed up many times. V and J are TRBV7-3 and TRBJ2-3; 9 bases align to TRBD2. Germline lookup yields CDR1 SGHTA and CDR2 FQGTGA. After removal of 2 bases from V and 6 bases from J, the junction contained 9 bases not matched to a gene. The CDR3 spans 16 residues. DNA of the CDR3: TGTGCCAGCAGCTTATTGCCTAGCGGGAAAGGGGATACGCAGTATTTT. Its protein is CASSLLPSGKGDTQYF. Filled out from reference TRBV7-3 and TRBJ2-3, the complete variable domain reads GAGVSQTPSNKVTEKGKYVELRCDPISGHTALYWYRQSLGQGPEFLIYFQGTGAADDSGLPNDRFFAVRPEGSVSTLKIQRTERGDSAVYLCASSLLPSGKGDTQYFGPGTRLTVL.

This chain joins TRBV5-4 and TRBJ2-2; D is perhaps TRBD2 (6 bases). Germline CDR1 reads SGHNT; CDR2 reads YYREEE (reference sequence). V was shortened by 2 bases and J by 6 bases, with 8 bases between the two germline ends. There are 13 residues in the CDR3. The CDR3 DNA sequence: TGTGCCAGCAGCTTTGGGGACTCCGGGGAGCTGTTTTTT. This gives the protein CASSFGDSGELFF.

CDR3 sequence: CASNIQSGNQPQHF. The CDR3 DNA reads TGTGCCAGTAACATTCAGAGCGGCAATCAGCCCCAGCATTTT. This chain joins TRBV19 and TRBJ1-5; no clear D gene. The germline V and J ends were trimmed by 7 bases and 2 bases, with 12 bases remaining between them. This CDR3 comprises 14 residues. Germline CDR1 and CDR2: LNHDA and SQIVND (reference sequence).

The sample holds many counts of this clonotype. The CDR3 region is CASSVDPTKQYF. The CDR3 DNA follows: TGTGCCAGCAGCGTAGACCCAACTAAGCAGTACTTC. The rearrangement uses TRBV7-9 and TRBJ2-7; D is undetermined. CDR3 size: 12 residues. The germline V gene encodes CDR1 SEHNR and CDR2 FQNEAQ (reference sequence). Trimming took off 5 bases at V and 8 bases at J, with 13 bases between the two ends.

Only a few counts were recorded for this clonotype. J is TRBJ2-7 and V is TRBV6-1; 11 bases are shared with TRBD1. The trim removed 3 bases at V and 3 bases at J, leaving 1 base unmatched. The CDR3 loop spans 14 amino acids. The germline V gene encodes CDR1 MNHNS and CDR2 SASEGT. CDR3 region: CASSEDRGLYEQYF. In nucleotides, the CDR3 is TGTGCCAGCAGTGAGGACAGGGGGCTCTACGAGCAGTACTTC.

On this clonotype itself: A much larger clone differs by one base, so this may be a read error. This chain joins TRBV7-6 and TRBJ2-1; 7 bases line up with TRBD1. The J call is in doubt because the DNA end fits TRBJ2-7 better. The germline gives CDR1 SGHVS, CDR2 FNYEAQ. The CDR3 runs 13 residues. DNA of the CDR3: TGTGCCAGCAGCGAGGGGACAGACAATGAGCAGTACTTC. Its protein is CASSEGTDNEQYF.

This clonotype was seen repeatedly, ten times or more. CDR3 in DNA: TGTGCCAGCCGGACTAGATTCTACGAGCAGTACTTC. Its protein product is CASRTRFYEQYF. This sequence joins TRBV6-1 and TRBJ2-7, with TRBD2 identical over 7 bases. From germline, CDR1 is MNHNS and CDR2 SASEGT. V lost 8 bases and J lost 3; bases outside the gene matches: 4. This CDR3 region has 12 residues.

The chain recombines TRBV6-2 or TRBV6-3 with TRBJ2-1; 11 bases are a match to TRBD2. Germline values: CDR1 MNHEY, CDR2 SVGEGT. The CDR3 consists of 14 residues. Trimming cost V 2 bases and J 10 bases; bases outside gene matches: 4. DNA for the CDR3: TGTGCCAGCAGTTACATCACTAGCGGGGGAGAGCAGTTCTTC. Translation gives CASSYITSGGEQFF.

Only a few counts were recorded for this clonotype. In nucleotides, the CDR3 is TGCAGTGCTAGAGGAGGGCCCGGGGATAATTCACCCCTCCACTTT. It encodes CSARGGPGDNSPLHF. This chain uses TRBV20-1 with TRBJ1-6; D is undetermined. Germline V gives CDR1 DFQATT, CDR2 SNEGSKA (reference sequence). The CDR3 has 15 residues. Trimming pared 1 base from V and 5 bases from J, leaving 12 bases between.

The chain carries TRBV20-1 and TRBJ2-7, with D uncertain. The CDR3 totals 10 residues. V lost 4 bases, J lost 3 bases, and 4 bases lay in between. Germline loops: CDR1 DFQATT, CDR2 SNEGSKA (reference sequence). CDR3 sequence (DNA): TGCAGTGCTATGATCTACGAGCAGTACTTC. Translation: CSAMIYEQYF.

This clonotype was counted at least ten times. The chain couples TRBV6-1 to TRBJ1-5; TRBD1 agrees at 12 bases. CDR3 size: 18 residues. The trim removed 2 bases at V and 2 bases at J, leaving 7 bases unmatched. Germline CDR1 reads MNHNS; CDR2 reads SASEGT. The CDR3 reads CASSERGQGAWGNQPQHF. CDR3 nucleotide sequence: TGTGCCAGCAGTGAAAGGGGACAGGGGGCTTGGGGCAATCAGCCCCAGCATTTT.

The rearrangement links TRBV18 to TRBJ1-5; 7 bases fit TRBD1. V was pared by 2 bases and J by 3 bases, with 4 bases of the junction left unmatched. The CDR3 is made up of 15 amino acids. From germline, CDR1 is KGHSH and CDR2 LQKENI. The CDR3 loop is CASSPVGTANQPQHF. DNA for the CDR3: TGTGCCAGCTCACCAGTCGGGACAGCCAATCAGCCCCAGCATTTT.

This clonotype was recorded at least ten times. This rearrangement joins TRBV7-9 to TRBJ2-1; D gene unclear. With 1 base removed from V and 5 bases from J, the gap between germline ends came to 6 bases. This CDR3 comprises 13 residues. CDR1 and CDR2 (germline): SEHNR, FQNEAQ (reference sequence). CDR3 nucleotides: TGTGCCAGCAGCTTAGGTGCGAACAATGAGCAGTTCTTC. The encoded protein is CASSLGANNEQFF. Together with reference TRBV7-9 and TRBJ2-1, the CDR3 gives the full variable domain: DTGVSQNPRHKITKRGQNVTFRCDPISEHNRLYWYRQTLGQGPEFLTYFQNEAQLEKSRLLSDRFSAERPKGSFSTLEIQRTEQGDSAMYLCASSLGANNEQFFGPGTRLTVL.

The chain links TRBV2 to TRBJ2-2; weak D call: TRBD2 (6 bases). V lost 7 bases to trimming and J lost 6 bases, with 27 bases between them. This CDR3 comprises 18 residues. The germline gives CDR1 SNHLY, CDR2 FYNNEI. The CDR3 spells CASTVGFLARLPPGELFF. CDR3 coding DNA: TGTGCCAGCACCGTTGGGTTCCTAGCGAGATTGCCCCCCGGGGAGCTGTTTTTT. Filled out from reference TRBV2 and TRBJ2-2, the complete variable domain reads EPEVTQTPSHQVTQMGQEVILRCVPISNHLYFYWYRQILGQKVEFLVSFYNNEISEKSEIFDDQFSVERPDGSNFTLKIRSTKLEDSAMYFCASTVGFLARLPPGELFFGEGSRLTVL.

Comment on this clonotype: One junction end does not reproduce the germline sequence, and a read error may be involved. The gene calls are TRBV7-2 and TRBJ2-7; D unclear. CDR3 size: 12 residues. CDR1 SGHTA and CDR2 FQGNSA come from the germline V gene. CDR3 coding DNA: TGTGCCAACAGCGCGTCCCCTTACGAGCAGTACTTC. Translating it yields CANSASPYEQYF.

The chain recombines TRBV7-3 with TRBJ2-3; D is undetermined. There are 18 residues in the CDR3. The V end lost 5 bases, the J end lost 0 bases, and 21 bases lay between the germline ends. Looked up from germline, CDR1 is SGHTA and CDR2 is FQGTGA. Written as DNA, the CDR3 is TGTGCCAGCAGCCACCACCCCACCGGGCCACCCAGCACAGATACGCAGTATTTT. Translation: CASSHHPTGPPSTDTQYF.

The V gene is TRBV5-4, the J gene TRBJ1-1; TRBD1 aligns across 8 bases. This CDR3 comprises 13 residues. Germline assignment: CDR1 SGHNT and CDR2 YYREEE (reference sequence). Trimming removed 5 bases from V and 4 bases from J; junction bases left unmatched: 4. CDR3 residues: CASRPGTGTEAFF. CDR3 bases: TGTGCCAGCAGACCCGGGACAGGCACTGAAGCTTTCTTT.

Ten or more counts support this clonotype. V gene TRBV7-9 combines with J gene TRBJ1-3; no clear D. V lost 0 bases and J lost 8, with 11 bases in between. This CDR3 comprises 14 residues. Germline V gives CDR1 SEHNR, CDR2 FQNEAQ (reference sequence). For the CDR3, the DNA is TGTGCCAGCAGCTTAGCAGGGTCAGCGGACACCATATATTTT. Its translation: CASSLAGSADTIYF.

This clonotype was counted many times. The chain carries TRBV10-3 and TRBJ2-3; 14 bases align to TRBD2. Losses at the gene ends were 2 bases for V and 1 base for J; bases not matched to a gene: 5. The CDR3 runs to 18 residues. CDR1 is ENHRY, CDR2 SYGVKD, per germline. CDR3 sequence reads: CAISEGTSGRRGTDTQYF. The CDR3 nucleotides read TGTGCCATCAGTGAGGGGACTAGCGGGAGAAGGGGCACAGATACGCAGTATTTT.

This chain uses TRBV18 with TRBJ2-5; the match to TRBD1 covers 9 bases. The CDR3 runs 16 residues. After removal of 0 bases from V and 0 bases from J, the junction contained 2 bases not matched to a gene. In germline, CDR1 is KGHSH, CDR2 LQKENI. This CDR3 reads CASSPPGQGYQETQYF. CDR3 nucleotides: TGTGCCAGCTCACCACCAGGACAGGGGTACCAAGAGACCCAGTACTTC.

The rearrangement joins TRBV7-3 to TRBJ2-5, with 7 bases that match TRBD1. CDR1 is SGHTA, CDR2 FQGTGA, per germline. The CDR3 spans 13 residues. With V trimmed by 5 bases and J by 2 bases, 2 bases remained unmatched. CDR3 nucleotide sequence: TGTGCCAGCAGCCAGGACAGGCAAGAGACCCAGTACTTC. Amino acids: CASSQDRQETQYF.

This clonotype has a count of ten or more. This chain links TRBV18 with TRBJ2-1; TRBD2 aligns across 11 bases. The ends lost 5 bases at V and 8 bases at J; junction bases unmatched: 8. Per germline, CDR1 KGHSH and CDR2 LQKENI. The CDR3 contains 15 residues. The CDR3 is CASSTIRLAGYEQFF. DNA for the CDR3: TGTGCCAGCTCAACGATTCGACTAGCGGGATATGAGCAGTTCTTC.

This clonotype showed up just a few times. The J gene is TRBJ2-3, the V gene TRBV20-1, with 10 bases aligning to TRBD2. V lost 0 bases, J lost 5 bases, and 23 bases stayed unmatched. The CDR3 runs to 21 residues. Per the germline V gene, CDR1 is DFQATT and CDR2 is SNEGSKA (reference sequence). The CDR3 nucleotides read TGCAGTGCTAGAGACGGGACTGGGCTAGCGGGAGAGGGGGTTCCCATAGATACGCAGTATTTT. This codes for CSARDGTGLAGEGVPIDTQYF.

This clonotype was seen more than once but under ten times. This sequence joins TRBV10-2 and TRBJ2-3; D not resolved. CDR3 length: 14 amino acids. V was clipped by 3 bases and J by 2 bases, with 9 bases between them. CDR1 is WSHSY and CDR2 is SAAADI in the germline V gene. CDR3 DNA sequence: TGCGCCAGCAGTGACGGCAGTATCACAGATACGCAGTATTTT. It translates to CASSDGSITDTQYF.

The sample holds many counts of this clonotype. The rearrangement uses TRBV11-2 and TRBJ2-2, with 8 bases matching TRBD2. Germline CDR1 reads SGHAT; CDR2 reads FQNNGV. This CDR3 region has 13 residues. The CDR3 protein is CATGTSLTGELFF. The CDR3 nucleotides read TGTGCAACCGGGACTAGTTTGACCGGGGAGCTGTTTTTT.